The source of this T cell receptor (beta chain) is a study of PD-L1 blockade in urothelial cancer. On the study more broadly: Individuals in the cohort had been given 0 to 3 earlier chemotherapy regimens. Whole-study findings and limits: When pretreatment blood TCR clonality was below the median, it predicted better survival.

The length of the CDR3 is 13 residues. V dropped 0 bases and J dropped 7 bases, with 8 bases sitting between them. Germline V gene data show CDR1 as LGHNA and CDR2 as YNFKEQ. Time point reported: pretreatment peripheral blood. It was locally advanced or metastatic urothelial carcinoma that patients had. Clones were sequenced by immunoSEQ multiplex PCR, and TCRdb holds only the in-frame ones, with some missing. The data contain approximately 52,000 clones, about 68% of them singletons. Points on this clone: The target antigen is unknown.

The source of this sequence is a man aged 70-80 years with urothelial cancer. The source material was PBMCs, sampled around atezolizumab (anti-PD-L1) treatment. The chain recombines TRBV4-2 with TRBJ2-3; no reliable D call. CDR3 nucleotide sequence: TGTGCCAGCAGCCAAGAGACACGGTATACGCAGTATTTT. Translated: CASSQETRYTQYF.